The source of this T cell receptor (beta chain) is a study of cytomegalovirus exposure and HLA in healthy donors. This clone was recorded a few times. Its ends do not fully match the called genes, so a read error is possible. This same CDR3 is encoded by further DNA sequences in the sample. The PCR made use of 60 Vbeta and 13 Jbeta primers. Method: immunoSEQ multiplex PCR; TCRdb's copy keeps in-frame clones and lacks some. The sample carries about 150,000 clones, 8.5% to 10% recorded once. This receptor was obtained from a man in his forties or fifties in good health and CMV-seronegative. The sequenced sample consisted of PBMCs.

The CDR3 DNA is TGTGCCAGCAGCCCCCGGGGACACCCCGCGGAAAGTGCTGAACCTTTCTTT. Its protein product is CASSPRGHPAESAEPFF. This rearrangement joins TRBV4-2 to TRBJ1-1, with TRBD1 as a possible D gene (6 bases). This CDR3 spans 17 amino acids. From germline, CDR1 is LGHNA and CDR2 YNFKEQ.